These T cell receptor beta chains were read from a single sample in a study of cytotoxic CD8 clonotypes in ibrutinib-treated CLL. The data were produced by immunoSEQ multiplex PCR, yet TCRdb's version contains in-frame clones alone and is incomplete. The table has around 53,000 clones, roughly 58% seen once. The specimen was PBMCs, collected at disease progression, from a patient treated with ibrutinib. These receptors originate from a human donor with chronic lymphocytic leukemia. Each CDR3 is given without its conserved first and last residue.

v_call	cdr3_aa
TRBV5-1	ASSLDRYQPQH
TRBV6-5	ASSYTGGINYGYT
TRBV9	ASSGLAGENEQF
TRBV7-2	ASSLRDSSYEQY
TRBV4-3	ASSQELSVLSGARSYEQY
TRBV4-3	ASSQRDVTEAF
TRBV5-1	ASSSGETQY
TRBV6-4	ASSYNPATEAF
TRBV19	ASSNKVTLYT
TRBV5-4	ASSLAGTDTQY
TRBV4-1	ASSQEEGQAYSYGYT
TRBV19	ASSIIPGSYGYT
TRBV11-2	ASSSSGTNTGELF
TRBV9	ASSPPRGTAYNEQF
TRBV13	ASSLWGTSGVEQY
TRBV4-2	ASSQELAVIYEQY
TRBV7-9	ASSLAGVSYTEAF
TRBV6-5	ASSYSFLSYEQF
TRBV10-2	ASSESLSGRARDEQF
TRBV30	AWSATWVGTQY
TRBV5-1	ASSLGIGSYEQY
TRBV6-5	ASSYFGATSTDTQY
TRBV29-1	SAYSGTGRNTEAF
TRBV6-5	ASSYSTGGHEQY
TRBV14	ASSQAGGETQY
TRBV6-6	ASTGTVSNQPQH
TRBV13	ASSDPVGAAPYGYT
TRBV27	ASSSAGAGPDTQY
TRBV19	ASSIMGQNQETQY
TRBV4-1	ASSQGVNTEAF
TRBV7-2	ASSDRASGVAYEQY
TRBV25-1	ASSGQGGHEQY
TRBV29-1	SVKQGGGLNEQF
TRBV11-2	ASSLLVRADTQY
TRBV7-3	ASSRVGGDEKLF
TRBV5-1	ASSPGGYSYNEQF
TRBV5-8	ASSFHGQGVYEQY
TRBV27	ASSLIRGSLYNEQF
TRBV15	ATSRESYGSSYEQY
TRBV4-1	ASSRSGTNFYEQY
TRBV28	ASSFRQGGLAT
TRBV28	ASSLYRGNYGYT
TRBV5-1	ASSLESGLAGGETQY
TRBV19	ASSTSGTGAKAEY
TRBV5-6	ASSLAGRGYTGELF
TRBV7-7	ASSAHTTNEKLF
TRBV9	ASSPQSGIYGYT
TRBV28	ASSLRPTRNTEAF
TRBV7-9	AGGGTDTQY
TRBV7-9	ASDPPVGTSGYNEQF
TRBV28	ASSSRGGETQY
TRBV4-2	ASSPDRDRVSGANVLT
TRBV5-6	ASSGTGVGNTIY
TRBV11-2	ASSIQGEQY